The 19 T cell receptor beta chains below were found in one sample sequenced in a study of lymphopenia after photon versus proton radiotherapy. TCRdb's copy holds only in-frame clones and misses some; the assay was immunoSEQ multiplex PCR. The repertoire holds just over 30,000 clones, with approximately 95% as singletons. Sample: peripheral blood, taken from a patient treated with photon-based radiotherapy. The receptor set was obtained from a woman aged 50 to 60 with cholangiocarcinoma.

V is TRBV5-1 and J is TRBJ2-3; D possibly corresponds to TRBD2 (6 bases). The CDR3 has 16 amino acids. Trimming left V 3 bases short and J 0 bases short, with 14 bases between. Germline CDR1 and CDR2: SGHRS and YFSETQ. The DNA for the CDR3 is TGCGCCAGCAGCTCCTGGATGCGGGGCAGCACAGATACGCAGTATTTT. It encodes CASSSWMRGSTDTQYF.

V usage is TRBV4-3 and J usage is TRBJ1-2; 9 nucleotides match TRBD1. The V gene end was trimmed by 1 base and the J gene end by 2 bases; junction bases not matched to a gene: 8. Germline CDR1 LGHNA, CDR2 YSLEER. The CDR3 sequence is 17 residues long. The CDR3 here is CASSQGTGEGGNYGYTF. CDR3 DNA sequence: TGCGCCAGCAGCCAAGGGACAGGGGAAGGAGGGAACTATGGCTACACCTTC.

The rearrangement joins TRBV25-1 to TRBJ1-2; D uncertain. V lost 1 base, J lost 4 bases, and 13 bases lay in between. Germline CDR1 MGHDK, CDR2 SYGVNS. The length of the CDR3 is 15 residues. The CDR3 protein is CASSESEALGYGYTF. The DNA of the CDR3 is TGTGCCAGCAGTGAATCGGAGGCCCTTGGCTATGGCTACACCTTC.

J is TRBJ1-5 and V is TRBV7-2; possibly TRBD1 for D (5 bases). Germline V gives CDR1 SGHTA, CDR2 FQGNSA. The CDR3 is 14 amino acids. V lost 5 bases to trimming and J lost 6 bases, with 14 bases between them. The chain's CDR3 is CASSQRTTTQPQHF. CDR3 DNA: TGTGCCAGCAGCCAAAGGACAACCACTCAGCCCCAGCATTTT. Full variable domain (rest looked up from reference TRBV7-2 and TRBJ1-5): GAGVSQSPSNKVTEKGKDVELRCDPISGHTALYWYRQSLGQGLEFLIYFQGNSAPDKSGLPSDRFSAERTGGSVSTLTIQRTQQEDSAVYLCASSQRTTTQPQHFGDGTRLSIL.

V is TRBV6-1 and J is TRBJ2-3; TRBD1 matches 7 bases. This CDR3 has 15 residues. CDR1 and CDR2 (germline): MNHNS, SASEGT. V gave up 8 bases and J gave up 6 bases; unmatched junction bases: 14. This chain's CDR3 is CASGPRQGRVDTQYF. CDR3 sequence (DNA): TGTGCCAGCGGTCCGAGACAGGGACGTGTGGATACGCAGTATTTT.

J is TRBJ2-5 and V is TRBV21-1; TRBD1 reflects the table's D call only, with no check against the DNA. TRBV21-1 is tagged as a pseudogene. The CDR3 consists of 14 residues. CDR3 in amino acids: CARPRTGSQETQYF. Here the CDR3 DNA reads TGTGCCAGACCCCGGACAGGGAGCCAAGAGACCCAGTACTTC.

This CDR3 is CASRSPVISSYEQYF. CDR3 DNA sequence: TGTGCCAGCAGATCTCCGGTCATCAGCTCCTACGAGCAGTACTTC. This sequence joins TRBV11-2 and TRBJ2-7; no clear D gene. This CDR3 spans 15 amino acids. V was trimmed by 6 bases and J by 0 bases, leaving 15 bases between them. Germline lookup yields CDR1 SGHAT and CDR2 FQNNGV.

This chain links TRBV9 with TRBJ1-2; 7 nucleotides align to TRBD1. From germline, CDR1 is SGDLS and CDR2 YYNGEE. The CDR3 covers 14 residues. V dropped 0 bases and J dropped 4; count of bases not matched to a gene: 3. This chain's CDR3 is CASSVVPGGYGYTF. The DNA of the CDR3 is TGTGCCAGCAGCGTAGTCCCAGGGGGCTATGGCTACACCTTC.

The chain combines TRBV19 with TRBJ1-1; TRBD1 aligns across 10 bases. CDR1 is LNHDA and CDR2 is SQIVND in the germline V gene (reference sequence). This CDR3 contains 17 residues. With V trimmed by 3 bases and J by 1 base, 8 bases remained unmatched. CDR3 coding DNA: TGTGCCAGTAGTATGCTCGGGACAGGGGCCCCGAACACTGAAGCTTTCTTT. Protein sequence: CASSMLGTGAPNTEAFF.

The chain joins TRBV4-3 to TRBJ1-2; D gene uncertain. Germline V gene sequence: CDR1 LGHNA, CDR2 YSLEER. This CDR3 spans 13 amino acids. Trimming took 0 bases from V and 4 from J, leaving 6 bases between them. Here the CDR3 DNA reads TGCGCCAGCAGCCAAGAGAGGGTCTATGGCTACACCTTC. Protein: CASSQERVYGYTF.

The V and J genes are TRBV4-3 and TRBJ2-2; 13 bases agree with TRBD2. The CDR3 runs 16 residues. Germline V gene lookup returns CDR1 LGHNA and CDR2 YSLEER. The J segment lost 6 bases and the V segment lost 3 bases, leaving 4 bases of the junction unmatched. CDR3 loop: CASSHQLAGGPGELFF. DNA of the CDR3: TGCGCCAGCAGCCACCAACTAGCGGGGGGGCCCGGGGAGCTGTTTTTT.

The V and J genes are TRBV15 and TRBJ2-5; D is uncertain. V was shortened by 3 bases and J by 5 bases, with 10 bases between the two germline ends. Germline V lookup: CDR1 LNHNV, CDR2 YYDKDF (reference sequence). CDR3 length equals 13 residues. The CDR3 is CATSSSSGETQYF. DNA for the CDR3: TGTGCCACCAGCAGTAGTAGTGGGGAGACCCAGTACTTC.

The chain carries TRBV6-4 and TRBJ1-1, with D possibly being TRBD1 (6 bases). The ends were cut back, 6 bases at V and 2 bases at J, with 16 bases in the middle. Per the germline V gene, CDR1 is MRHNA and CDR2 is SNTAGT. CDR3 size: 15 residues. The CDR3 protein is CASRRTGHQNTEAFF. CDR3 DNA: TGTGCCAGCAGGCGTACGGGACACCAAAACACTGAAGCTTTCTTT.

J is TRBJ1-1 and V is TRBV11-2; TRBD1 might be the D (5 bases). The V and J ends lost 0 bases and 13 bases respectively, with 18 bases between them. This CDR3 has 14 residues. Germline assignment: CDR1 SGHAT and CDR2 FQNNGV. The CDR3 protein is CASSLDSRGTDFFF. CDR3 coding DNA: TGTGCCAGCAGCTTAGATTCTCGGGGGACTGATTTTTTCTTT.

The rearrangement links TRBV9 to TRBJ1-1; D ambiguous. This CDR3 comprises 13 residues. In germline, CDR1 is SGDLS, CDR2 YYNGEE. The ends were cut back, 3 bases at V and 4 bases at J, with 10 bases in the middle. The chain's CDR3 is CASSGSPGTEAFF. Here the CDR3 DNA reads TGTGCCAGCAGCGGGTCCCCGGGCACTGAAGCTTTCTTT.

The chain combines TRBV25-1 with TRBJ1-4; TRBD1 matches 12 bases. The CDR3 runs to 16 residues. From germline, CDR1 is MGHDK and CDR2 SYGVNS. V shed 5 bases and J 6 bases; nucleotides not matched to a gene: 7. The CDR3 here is CASSNRDRGLHEKLFF. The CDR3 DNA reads TGTGCCAGCAGTAACCGGGACAGGGGGCTTCATGAAAAACTGTTTTTT.

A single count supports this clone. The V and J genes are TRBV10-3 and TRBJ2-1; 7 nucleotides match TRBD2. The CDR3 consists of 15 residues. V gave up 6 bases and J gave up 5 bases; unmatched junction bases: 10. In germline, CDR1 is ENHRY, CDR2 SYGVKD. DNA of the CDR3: TGTGCCATCAGGGGGGGGAACCAAATCCACAATGAGCAGTTCTTC. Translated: CAIRGGNQIHNEQFF.

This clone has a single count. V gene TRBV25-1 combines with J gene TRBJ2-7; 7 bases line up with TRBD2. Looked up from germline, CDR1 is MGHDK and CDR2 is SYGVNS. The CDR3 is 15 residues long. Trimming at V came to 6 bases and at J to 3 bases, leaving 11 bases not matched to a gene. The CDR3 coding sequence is TGTGCCAGCAGCCAAGACCTGACGGGGGGCTACGAGCAGTACTTC. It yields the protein CASSQDLTGGYEQYF.

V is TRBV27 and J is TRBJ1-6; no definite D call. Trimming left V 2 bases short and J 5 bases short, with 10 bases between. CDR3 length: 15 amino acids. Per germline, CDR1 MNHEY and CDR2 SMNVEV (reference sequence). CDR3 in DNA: TGTGCCAGCAGTTTAAGGGTGTCCCATAATTCACCCCTCCACTTT. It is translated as CASSLRVSHNSPLHF.